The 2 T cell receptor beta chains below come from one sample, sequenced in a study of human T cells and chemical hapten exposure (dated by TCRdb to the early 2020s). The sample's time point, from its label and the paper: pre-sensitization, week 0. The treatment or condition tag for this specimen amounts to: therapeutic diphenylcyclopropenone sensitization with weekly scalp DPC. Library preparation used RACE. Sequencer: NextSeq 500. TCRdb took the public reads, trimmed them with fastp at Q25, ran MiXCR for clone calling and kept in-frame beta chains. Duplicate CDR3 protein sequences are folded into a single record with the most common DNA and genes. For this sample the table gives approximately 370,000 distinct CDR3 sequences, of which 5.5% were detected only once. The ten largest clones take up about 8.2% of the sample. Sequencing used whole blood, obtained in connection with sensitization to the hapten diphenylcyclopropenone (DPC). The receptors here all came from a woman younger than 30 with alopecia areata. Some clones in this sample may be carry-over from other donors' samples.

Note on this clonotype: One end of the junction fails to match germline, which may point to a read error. This CDR3 is CASSSIGHLSLSF. The CDR3 DNA reads as TGTGCCAGCAGCTCGATAGGGCATTTGAGCCTTTCCTTC. V gene TRBV7-2 combines with J gene TRBJ2-7; D is unclear. CDR3 length equals 13 residues. The germline V gene encodes CDR1 SGHTA and CDR2 FQGNSA.

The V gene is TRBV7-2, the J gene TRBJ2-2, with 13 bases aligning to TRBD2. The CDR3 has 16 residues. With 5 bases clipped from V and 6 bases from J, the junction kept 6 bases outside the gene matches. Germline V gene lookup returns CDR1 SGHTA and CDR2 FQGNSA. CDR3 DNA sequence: TGTGCCAGCAGCCCTACTAGCGGGGGGGCGTCCGGGGAGCTGTTTTTT. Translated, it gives CASSPTSGGASGELFF.